Listed here are 28 T cell receptor beta chains from one sample, sequenced in a study of CD8+CD57+ T cells in acquired aplastic anemia. Patients who underwent sequencing had shown CD8+CD57+ cell expansion by flow cytometry. Genomic DNA templated the TCR beta VDJ and CDR3 profiling. TCRdb independently ran MiXCR on the reads; one entry per CDR3 protein. The sample gives around 170,000 distinct CDR3 sequences, under 55% of which show up once; 9.7% is in the top ten. Sequences were obtained from sorted CD4+, CD8+, or CD8+CD57+ T cells (not recorded which) from PBMCs. Source of these receptors: a human donor with aplastic anemia.

This clonotype was seen repeatedly, ten times or more. This rearrangement joins TRBV19 to TRBJ1-3; D unclear. The V end was cut by 5 bases, the J end by 4 bases, with 9 bases between. The germline gives CDR1 LNHDA, CDR2 SQIVND (reference sequence). This CDR3 comprises 13 residues. The CDR3 here is CASSFTVGNTIYF. The CDR3 DNA reads as TGTGCCAGTAGTTTCACCGTAGGAAACACCATATATTTT. The variable domain in full, completed from reference TRBV19 and TRBJ1-3, reads DGGITQSPKYLFRKEGQNVTLSCEQNLNHDAMYWYRQDPGQGLRLIYYSQIVNDFQKGDIAEGYSVSREKKESFPLTVTSAQKNPTAFYLCASSFTVGNTIYFGEGSWLTVV.

This clonotype came up many times. CDR3 residues: CASSTGQPRTGELFF. DNA of the CDR3: TGTGCCAGCAGCACGGGACAGCCTCGCACCGGGGAGCTGTTTTTT. The chain carries TRBV5-4 and TRBJ2-2; 7 bases align to TRBD1. The CDR3 covers 15 residues. Losses at the gene ends were 4 bases for V and 4 bases for J; bases not matched to a gene: 7. Germline V gene lookup returns CDR1 SGHNT and CDR2 YYREEE (reference sequence).

This rearrangement joins TRBV10-1 to TRBJ2-3; D may be TRBD2 (6 bases). The CDR3 loop spans 14 amino acids. V lost 5 bases, J lost 1 base, and 10 bases lay in between. Germline assignment: CDR1 WNHNN and CDR2 SYGVQD (reference sequence). The CDR3 nucleotides read TGCGCCAGCAGTTCCCAGCGGGGCACAGATACGCAGTATTTT. This codes for CASSSQRGTDTQYF.

This clonotype was found many times. This sequence joins TRBV7-6 and TRBJ2-5; D is uncertain. The V end lost 2 bases, the J end lost 5 bases, and 6 bases lay between the germline ends. CDR3 length: 12 amino acids. From germline, CDR1 is SGHVS and CDR2 FNYEAQ. The CDR3: CASSLMEETQYF. The CDR3 DNA reads TGTGCCAGCAGCTTAATGGAGGAGACCCAGTACTTC.

This clonotype was found a few times. The rearrangement joins TRBV7-8 to TRBJ2-1; TRBD1 or TRBD2 may be the D gene (5 bases each). The CDR3 contains 12 residues. V lost 4 bases and J 7 bases, leaving 8 bases between the germline ends. Germline CDR1 and CDR2: SGHVS and FQNEAQ. The CDR3 DNA reads as TGTGCCAGCAGCTCCGGGACGAATGAGCAGTTCTTC. Amino acids: CASSSGTNEQFF.

This chain connects TRBV6-2 or TRBV6-3 to TRBJ2-7; TRBD1 aligns across 9 bases. Germline V gene lookup returns CDR1 MNHEY and CDR2 SVGEGT. The ends lost 6 bases at V and 5 bases at J; junction bases unmatched: 11. The CDR3 runs to 15 residues. This CDR3 reads CASSDRDRVFHEQYF. The CDR3 DNA reads TGTGCCAGCAGCGACCGGGACAGGGTATTCCACGAGCAGTACTTC.

The rearrangement joins TRBV2 to TRBJ1-6; no clear D. This CDR3 spans 13 amino acids. From germline, CDR1 is SNHLY and CDR2 FYNNEI. The V end was cut by 3 bases, the J end by 6 bases, with 6 bases between. The DNA for the CDR3 is TGTGCCAGCAGTGATGAGGGTAATTCACCCCTCCACTTT. It yields the protein CASSDEGNSPLHF.

On this clonotype: The CDR3 ends on some other residue instead of the conserved phenylalanine or tryptophan, so this is likely a read error. The gene calls are TRBV3-1 and TRBJ1-3; D ambiguous. The germline CDR1 and CDR2 sequences are LGHDT and YNNKEL (reference sequence). The length of the CDR3 is 14 residues. The V end lost 4 bases, the J end lost 9 bases, and 16 bases lay between the germline ends. The CDR3 is CASSPRQALGTIYS. CDR3 nucleotides: TGTGCCAGCAGCCCCCGACAAGCTCTGGGCACCATATATTCT.

This clonotype was seen only a few times. J is TRBJ1-1 and V is TRBV10-3; the D is unclear. V gave up 8 bases and J gave up 4 bases, with 11 bases separating them. The CDR3 spans 12 residues. Germline V lookup: CDR1 ENHRY, CDR2 SYGVKD. CDR3: CAIALDRTEAFF. Written as DNA, the CDR3 is TGTGCCATCGCATTGGACCGCACTGAAGCTTTCTTT.

This chain connects TRBV2 to TRBJ1-1; D not resolved. Per the germline V gene, CDR1 is SNHLY and CDR2 is FYNNEI. With 6 bases removed from V and 11 bases from J, the gap between germline ends came to 13 bases. CDR3 size: 11 residues. The CDR3 here is CASSPVQDAFF. For the CDR3, the DNA is TGTGCCAGCAGCCCAGTTCAGGACGCTTTCTTT.

The chain uses TRBV19 and TRBJ1-2; D gene unclear. The V end was cut by 8 bases, the J end by 6 bases, with 25 bases between. Germline assignment: CDR1 LNHDA and CDR2 SQIVND (reference sequence). This CDR3 has 16 residues. CDR3 region: CASAPSNLYGRDGYTF. In DNA, the CDR3 is TGTGCCAGTGCTCCGAGCAACCTTTATGGACGGGATGGCTACACCTTC.

This clonotype was recorded many times. The chain uses TRBV9 and TRBJ1-2, with TRBD1 matching over 10 bases. Germline V lookup: CDR1 SGDLS, CDR2 YYNGEE. There are 16 residues in the CDR3. Trimming removed 3 bases from V and 4 bases from J; junction bases left unmatched: 9. Written as DNA, the CDR3 is TGTGCCAGCAGCGGCTCCGGGACAGGGGTTATCTATGGCTACACCTTC. As protein: CASSGSGTGVIYGYTF. The full variable domain, rest sourced from reference TRBV9 and TRBJ1-2, is DSGVTQTPKHLITATGQRVTLRCSPRSGDLSVYWYQQSLDQGLQFLIQYYNGEERAKGNILERFSAQQFPDLHSELNLSSLELGDSALYFCASSGSGTGVIYGYTFGSGTRLTVV.

This clonotype has at least ten counts. The chain combines TRBV6-6 with TRBJ2-5, with 7 bases fitting TRBD2. Germline V gene data show CDR1 as MNHNY and CDR2 as SVGAGI (reference sequence). The CDR3 covers 16 residues. After removal of 0 bases from V and 5 bases from J, the junction contained 9 bases not matched to a gene. The CDR3 DNA reads as TGTGCCAGCAGTTACTCGTCAGGGACTAATGTGGAGACCCAGTACTTC. Translation: CASSYSSGTNVETQYF.

This clonotype was seen ten or more times. This chain joins TRBV7-2 and TRBJ2-4; 9 bases align to TRBD2. Germline V gene data show CDR1 as SGHTA and CDR2 as FQGNSA. This CDR3 has 16 amino acids. The V segment lost 0 bases and the J segment 9 bases; nucleotides outside the gene matches: 9. CDR3 in DNA: TGTGCCAGCAGCTTAGCGTCTAGCGGGGCTTTTGGCATTCAGTACTTC. Protein sequence: CASSLASSGAFGIQYF. Full variable domain (missing parts from reference TRBV7-2 and TRBJ2-4): GAGVSQSPSNKVTEKGKDVELRCDPISGHTALYWYRQSLGQGLEFLIYFQGNSAPDKSGLPSDRFSAERTGGSVSTLTIQRTQQEDSAVYLCASSLASSGAFGIQYFGAGTRLSVL.

The chain has TRBV29-1 and TRBJ2-3, with D hard to call. V was shortened by 3 bases and J by 5 bases, with 15 bases between the two germline ends. Germline CDR1 and CDR2: SQVTM and ANQGSEA. This CDR3 is built from 14 residues. Here the CDR3 reads CSVERSGSGDTQYF. CDR3 in DNA: TGCAGCGTTGAGAGAAGTGGGTCCGGAGATACGCAGTATTTT.

This clonotype was seen at least ten times. The chain links TRBV10-3 to TRBJ1-1; D is undetermined. Per germline, CDR1 ENHRY and CDR2 SYGVKD. The CDR3 has 14 amino acids. The V end was cut by 4 bases, the J end by 4 bases, with 13 bases between. The CDR3 coding sequence is TGTGCCATCAGTGGGGCCGCCCGGCTCACTGAAGCTTTCTTT. This codes for CAISGAARLTEAFF.

V and J are TRBV10-3 and TRBJ1-3; D gene uncertain. Germline assignment: CDR1 ENHRY and CDR2 SYGVKD. The CDR3 contains 14 residues. Deletions cut 7 bases from V and 2 bases from J, with 12 bases between. CDR3 sequence: CAITRRPTGNTIYF. As DNA, the CDR3 is TGTGCCATCACCCGTAGACCGACTGGAAACACCATATATTTT.

There are a few counts of this clonotype. CDR3 nucleotide sequence: TGTGCCTTTCAATTAGGGGGTGTCTCCTACGAGCAGTACTTC. Residues: CAFQLGGVSYEQYF. V gene TRBV30 combines with J gene TRBJ2-7, with D perhaps matching TRBD1 (6 bases). V lost 7 bases to trimming and J lost 0 bases, with 16 bases between them. CDR1 and CDR2 from the germline V gene are GTSNPN and SVGIG (reference sequence). The CDR3 covers 14 residues.

The gene calls are TRBV11-2 and TRBJ1-1; no reliable D call. The CDR3 consists of 16 residues. V was clipped by 6 bases and J by 0 bases, with 17 bases between them. Germline V gives CDR1 SGHAT, CDR2 FQNNGV. Here the CDR3 DNA reads TGTGCCAGCAGACTCGTAGAGGGCAGCTTGAACACTGAAGCTTTCTTT. Translating it yields CASRLVEGSLNTEAFF.

The rearrangement uses TRBV10-2 and TRBJ2-5; possibly TRBD2 for D (5 bases). This CDR3 comprises 15 residues. V dropped 4 bases and J dropped 0 bases, with 12 bases sitting between them. CDR1 and CDR2 (germline): WSHSY, SAAADI. DNA of the CDR3: TGCGCCAGCAGTGGAGGGAGATCGTACCAAGAGACCCAGTACTTC. Translated, it gives CASSGGRSYQETQYF.

The sample holds many counts of this clonotype. The chain recombines TRBV29-1 with TRBJ2-1; 10 bases agree with TRBD1. V lost 8 bases to trimming and J lost 6 bases; unmatched junction nucleotides: 7. Germline CDR1 is SQVTM and CDR2 is ANQGSEA. CDR3 length: 13 amino acids. In DNA, the CDR3 is TGCAGCTCCACCCGGACAGGGGGCAATGAGCAGTTCTTC. Its translation is CSSTRTGGNEQFF.

This clonotype was counted ten times or more. This rearrangement joins TRBV15 to TRBJ1-1; 7 nucleotides match TRBD1. The CDR3 runs to 14 residues. V was clipped by 5 bases and J by 3 bases; unmatched bases: 6. Germline CDR1 is LNHNV and CDR2 is YYDKDF (reference sequence). DNA of the CDR3: TGTGCCACCAGCGTCTCCGGGACAGACACTGAAGCTTTCTTT. Translation gives CATSVSGTDTEAFF. Based on the CDR3 plus reference TRBV15 and TRBJ1-1, the full variable domain is DAMVIQNPRYQVTQFGKPVTLSCSQTLNHNVMYWYQQKSSQAPKLLFHYYDKDFNNEADTPDNFQSRRPNTSFCFLDIRSPGLGDTAMYLCATSVSGTDTEAFFGQGTRLTVV.

This clonotype was seen repeatedly, ten times or more. The chain is built from TRBV7-2 and TRBJ1-5, with D unresolved. Trimming removed 5 bases from V and 1 base from J, with 9 bases in between. The length of the CDR3 is 14 residues. Germline CDR1 SGHTA, CDR2 FQGNSA. The CDR3 loop reads CASSPTPSNQPQHF. The CDR3 DNA follows: TGTGCCAGCAGCCCCACCCCGAGCAATCAGCCCCAGCATTTT.

About this clonotype itself: An end of the junction differs from the germline gene, which may be a read error. The chain employs TRBV20-1 and TRBJ2-7; TRBD2 agrees at 9 bases. The CDR3 extends over 14 amino acids. The germline gives CDR1 DFQATT, CDR2 SNEGSKA (reference sequence). The CDR3 DNA sequence: TGCAGTGCTAGACAAACTAGCGGGCCCTACGATCAGTACTTC. Translated: CSARQTSGPYDQYF.

This chain uses TRBV25-1 with TRBJ2-2, with 8 positions matching TRBD2. Germline V CDR1 and CDR2: MGHDK, SYGVNS. The CDR3 length is 14 residues. With V trimmed by 8 bases and J by 6 bases, 8 bases remained unmatched. The CDR3 region has the DNA TGTGCCAGCCGTCGAGGACTAGCCCCCGGGGAGCTGTTTTTT. Amino acids: CASRRGLAPGELFF.

This chain joins TRBV15 and TRBJ2-2, with 7 nucleotides matching TRBD1. Germline V gene sequence: CDR1 LNHNV, CDR2 YYDKDF (reference sequence). The CDR3 has 16 residues. V lost 1 base, J lost 0 bases, and 2 bases stayed unmatched. CDR3 DNA sequence: TGTGCCACCAGCAGAGGAGGGGGCACGAACACCGGGGAGCTGTTTTTT. It specifies CATSRGGGTNTGELFF.

In its sample, this clonotype was seen once. The V call is TRBV5-1, the J call TRBJ2-7; a possible D gene is TRBD2 (5 bases). There are 15 residues in the CDR3. The V end lost 0 bases, the J end lost 3 bases, and 13 bases lay between the germline ends. Germline V gives CDR1 SGHRS, CDR2 YFSETQ. The DNA of the CDR3 is TGCGCCAGCAGCTTGGGTCCGGGCCGGGACTACGAGCAGTACTTC. Its protein is CASSLGPGRDYEQYF.

The chain links TRBV15 to TRBJ2-5; TRBD2 agrees at 13 bases. Germline loops: CDR1 LNHNV, CDR2 YYDKDF (reference sequence). This CDR3 contains 16 residues. Losses at the gene ends were 4 bases for V and 2 bases for J; bases not matched to a gene: 4. CDR3 loop: CATSTGTSGVQETQYF. As DNA, the CDR3 is TGTGCCACCAGCACAGGGACTAGCGGGGTGCAAGAGACCCAGTACTTC.